The clone carrying this TCR beta chain has ten or more counts. Germline V gives CDR1 MNHEY, CDR2 SVGAGI. Trimming shortened V by 2 bases and J by 0 bases, and 8 bases separated the two germline ends. There are 16 residues in the CDR3. TCRdb re-derived calls from the RT-PCR reads in MiXCR, one entry per CDR3 protein. The sample has fewer than 800,000 distinct CDR3 sequences, more than 13% seen once. Sequenced sample: memory CD4+ T cells from blood. The chain links TRBV6-5 to TRBJ1-6; no definite D call. This TCR came from a female donor in good health, serving as a healthy control. CDR3 DNA sequence: TGTGCCAGCAGTTACATCGGCAGCTCCTATAATTCACCCCTCCACTTT. This codes for CASSYIGSSYNSPLHF.